Below are 9 T cell receptor beta chains sequenced from a single sample in a study of T-cell reconstitution after alpha-beta-depleted transplantation in children. Preparation of the TCRbeta library used unique molecular identifiers. TCRdb analysed the PCR reads with MiXCR anew, one entry per CDR3 protein. The repertoire includes 5,100 or so distinct CDR3 sequences, approximately 30% of them detected once, and 36% sits in the top ten. Sample: PBMCs, mostly from graft donor cells, taken 60 days after TCRalphabeta/CD19-depleted stem cell transplant. Receptors originate from a male patient aged 2 to 9 who had a stem cell transplant for acute lymphoblastic leukemia, so the T cells may come from the graft donor.

By proportion, this clonotype is medium-sized. The chain employs TRBV7-9 and TRBJ2-5; D remains ambiguous. The V gene's germline CDR1 is SEHNR and CDR2 FQNEAQ (reference sequence). This CDR3 has 13 amino acids. V lost 0 bases and J lost 5, with 7 bases in between. CDR3 nucleotide sequence: TGTGCCAGCAGCTTAGCGAGCGTGGAGACCCAGTACTTC. It translates to CASSLASVETQYF.

The V call is TRBV5-1, the J call TRBJ2-7; tentatively, D is TRBD2 (6 bases). The germline CDR1 and CDR2 sequences are SGHRS and YFSETQ. The CDR3 has 15 amino acids. V was clipped by 7 bases and J by 2 bases, with 19 bases between them. CDR3: CASGGSLANTYEQYF. The CDR3 DNA is TGCGCCAGCGGTGGTTCGCTAGCGAACACCTACGAGCAGTACTTC.

This clonotype was detected ten times or more. V and J are TRBV3-1 and TRBJ1-1; D gene ambiguous. V lost 0 bases to trimming and J lost 10 bases, with 15 bases between them. Germline V CDR1 and CDR2: LGHDT, YNNKEL (reference sequence). This CDR3 is built from 14 residues. CDR3 loop: CASSQETHTAGAFF. CDR3 sequence (DNA): TGTGCCAGCAGCCAAGAGACCCACACAGCCGGAGCTTTCTTT.

At least ten counts were recorded for this clonotype. J is TRBJ2-3 and V is TRBV30; TRBD2 might be the D (6 bases). V gave up 0 bases and J gave up 4 bases, with 14 bases separating them. The CDR3 spans 15 residues. CDR1 and CDR2 from the germline V gene are GTSNPN and SVGIG (reference sequence). The CDR3 DNA reads TGTGCCTGGAGTGTACGGGGGTACCAACCAGATACGCAGTATTTT. Residues: CAWSVRGYQPDTQYF.

This clonotype was detected many times. The chain combines TRBV30 with TRBJ2-2; the match to TRBD2 covers 9 bases. Germline CDR1 and CDR2: GTSNPN and SVGIG (reference sequence). The CDR3 spans 16 residues. Unmatched junction bases numbered 5, after V lost 0 bases and J lost 3 bases. In DNA form, the CDR3 reads TGTGCCTGGAGTGTACTGACTAGCGGCCACACCGGGGAGCTGTTTTTT. Protein: CAWSVLTSGHTGELFF.

In this sample, this clonotype turned up many times. The chain joins TRBV2 to TRBJ1-6, with a weak D call TRBD1 (5 bases). Looked up from germline, CDR1 is SNHLY and CDR2 is FYNNEI. With 4 bases removed from V and 6 bases from J, the gap between germline ends came to 10 bases. The CDR3 extends over 14 amino acids. CDR3 loop: CASSGAGPNSPLHF. The DNA of the CDR3 is TGTGCCAGCAGTGGGGCAGGGCCTAATTCACCCCTCCACTTT. Filled out from reference TRBV2 and TRBJ1-6, the complete variable domain reads EPEVTQTPSHQVTQMGQEVILRCVPISNHLYFYWYRQILGQKVEFLVSFYNNEISEKSEIFDDQFSVERPDGSNFTLKIRSTKLEDSAMYFCASSGAGPNSPLHFGNGTRLTVT.

This clonotype is labeled medium-sized. The CDR3 region is CASSLDLAVNEQFF. The CDR3 coding sequence is TGTGCCAGCAGCTTAGATCTAGCAGTAAATGAGCAGTTCTTC. The chain links TRBV11-2 to TRBJ2-1; a possible D gene is TRBD2 (5 bases). CDR3 length: 14 residues. Germline loops: CDR1 SGHAT, CDR2 FQNNGV. V gave up 0 bases and J gave up 7 bases, with 10 bases separating them.

This clonotype was counted at least ten times. This chain joins TRBV7-9 and TRBJ2-3; D is possibly TRBD1 (5 bases). The CDR3 is 12 amino acids. V was shortened by 5 bases and J by 11 bases, with 14 bases between the two germline ends. Germline V gene sequence: CDR1 SEHNR, CDR2 FQNEAQ (reference sequence). CDR3: CASSLYRNGQYF. DNA for the CDR3: TGTGCCAGCAGCCTCTACAGGAATGGGCAGTATTTT.

In its sample, this clonotype was seen many times. The V gene is TRBV7-9, the J gene TRBJ1-3; D gene unclear. CDR1 and CDR2 (germline): SEHNR, FQNEAQ (reference sequence). The CDR3 has 11 amino acids. V was shortened by 0 bases and J by 9 bases, with 3 bases between the two germline ends. CDR3 DNA: TGTGCCAGCAGCTTAGCGGGCACCATATATTTT. It codes for CASSLAGTIYF.